The clone carrying this TCR beta chain occurred many times. Antigen specificity is unknown. The CDR3 loop spans 14 amino acids. The germline gives CDR1 KGHSH, CDR2 LQKENI. V was trimmed by 0 bases and J by 0 bases, leaving 6 bases between them. The sample is drawn from a study of response to subunit inactivated influenza vaccine. Study-level points and caveats: Only a handful of new T cells, the authors suggested, are recruited with each seasonal influenza vaccination.

One entry per CDR3 protein, called by TCRdb with MiXCR from the RT-PCR reads. The table shows over 800,000 distinct CDR3 sequences, with 20% to 25% occurring only once. The sequences come from PBMCs from blood, collected roughly 5 days after vaccination. The genes are TRBV18 and TRBJ2-7; D is possibly TRBD1 or TRBD2 (5 bases each). This receptor was obtained from a man aged 50 or older who received an inactivated influenza vaccine. CDR3 sequence (DNA): TGTGCCAGCTCACCACCCGGGGCCTCCTACGAGCAGTACTTC. Its translation is CASSPPGASYEQYF. The complete variable domain, with remaining parts taken from reference TRBV18 and TRBJ2-7, reads NAGVMQNPRHLVRRRGQEARLRCSPMKGHSHVYWYRQLPEEGLKFMVYLQKENIIDESGMPKERFSAEFPKEGPSILRIQQVVRGDSAAYFCASSPPGASYEQYFGPGTRLTVT.